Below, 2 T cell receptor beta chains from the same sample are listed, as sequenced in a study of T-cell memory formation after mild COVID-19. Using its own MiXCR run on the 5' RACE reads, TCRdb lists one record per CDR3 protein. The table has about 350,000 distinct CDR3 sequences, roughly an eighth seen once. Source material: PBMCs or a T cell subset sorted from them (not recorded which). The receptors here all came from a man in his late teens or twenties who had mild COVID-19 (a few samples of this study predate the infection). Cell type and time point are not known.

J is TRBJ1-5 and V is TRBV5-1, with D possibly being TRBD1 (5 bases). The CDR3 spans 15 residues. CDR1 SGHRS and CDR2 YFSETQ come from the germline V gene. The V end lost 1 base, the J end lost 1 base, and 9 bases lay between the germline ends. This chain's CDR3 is CASSLFGDSNQPQHF. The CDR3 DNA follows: TGCGCCAGCAGCTTGTTTGGGGACAGCAATCAGCCCCAGCATTTT.

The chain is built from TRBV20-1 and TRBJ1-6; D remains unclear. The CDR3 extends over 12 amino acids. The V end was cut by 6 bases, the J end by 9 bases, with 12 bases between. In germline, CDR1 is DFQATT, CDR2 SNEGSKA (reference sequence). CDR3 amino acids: CSAEPVVSPLHF. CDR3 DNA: TGCAGTGCGGAACCGGTGGTTTCACCCCTCCACTTT.